This record concerns one T cell receptor beta chain sequence. The data were obtained in a study of blood T cell repertoires in COVID-19. Study context: PBMCs, B-cell-depleted T cells, or T cells provided the cDNA or gDNA that made up the material.

Authors' data handling: Using reference gene primer amplification, nucleated cell counts were estimated. This table comes from immunoSEQ multiplex PCR, and its TCRdb copy is limited to in-frame clones, with some not included. V, J and clone size are those of that table, while D and trimming were read from the DNA. The repertoire consists of tens of thousands of clones, with approximately 86% occurring once and the leading ten covering about 24%. The junction had 4 bases not matched to a gene; V was cut back by 3 bases and J by 3 bases. In germline, CDR1 is MGHDK, CDR2 SYGVNS. CDR3 length equals 15 residues.

V is TRBV25-1 and J is TRBJ2-1, with 8 positions matching TRBD2. Sequenced: peripheral blood. The sequence came from a woman aged 80 or over in a cohort sampled during active or convalescent COVID-19. In DNA form, the CDR3 reads TGTGCCAGCAGTGATAGAAGCGGGAGCTACAATGAGCAGTTCTTC. Translating it yields CASSDRSGSYNEQFF. The full variable domain, its missing parts supplied by reference TRBV25-1 and TRBJ2-1, is EADIYQTPRYLVIGTGKKITLECSQTMGHDKMYWYQQDPGMELHLIHYSYGVNSTEKGDLSSESTVSRIRTEHFPLTLESARPSHTSQYLCASSDRSGSYNEQFFGPGTRLTVL.